This TCR beta chain was sequenced during a study of OX40 agonist ivuxolimab in advanced cancers. Study results and limitations: Clonal expansion from baseline to week 6 occurred in both CD4+ and CD8+ T cells.

This table comes from immunoSEQ multiplex PCR, and its TCRdb copy is limited to in-frame clones, with some not included. The sample carries about 100,000 clones, 94% recorded once. Concerning this clone itself: What it binds is unknown.

Trimming removed 3 bases from V and 7 bases from J; junction bases left unmatched: 4. CDR1 and CDR2 (germline): SGHTA, FQGNSA. This CDR3 is 14 amino acids long. The chain uses TRBV7-2 and TRBJ1-5; 9 bases align to TRBD1. Sequences were derived from CD4+ or CD8+ T cells sorted from blood, sampled in a trial of the OX40 agonist ivuxolimab. This receptor was identified in an adult with an advanced solid tumor such as melanoma, head and neck, liver or kidney cancer. The CDR3 nucleotides read TGTGCCAGCAGCTTGGACAGGGGAGAACAGCCCCAGCATTTT. Residues: CASSLDRGEQPQHF.